This T cell receptor beta chain was sequenced for a study of blood T cell repertoires in COVID-19. This CDR3 is 16 amino acids long. CDR1 and CDR2 from the germline V gene are SQVTM and ANQGSEA. V was shortened by 1 base and J by 5 bases, with 17 bases between the two germline ends. Followed longitudinally, the Seattle patients had been enrolled during active infection. Repertoires were generated with immunoSEQ multiplex PCR, while TCRdb's copy carries only in-frame clones and drops some. Of roughly 300,000 clones in the sample, less than 90% were seen once. This chain links TRBV29-1 with TRBJ2-2; D may be TRBD1 (5 bases). This sequence originates from a woman aged 25-40 years with COVID-19, enrolled during active disease. Sample: peripheral blood. CDR3 sequence (DNA): TGCAGCGTTGAAGCGGTCCTTGACAGTAATACCGGGGAGCTGTTTTTT. This sequence encodes CSVEAVLDSNTGELFF.